This TCR beta chain was found in a study of blood T cell repertoires in COVID-19 (dated by TCRdb to the early 2020s). General notes on the study: Samples covering the acute and convalescent phases of COVID-19 were provided by collaborators in the United States, Italy and Spain. The repertoires were released in a freely available public database intended as a resource for research on the immune response to SARS-CoV-2. Subjects who had been exposed to COVID-19, were actively infected with it, or had recovered from it provided the deeply sampled blood TCRbeta repertoires that made up the dataset. Sample metadata almost always included a de-identified subject ID, COVID-19 status, age in years and sex. The samples were drawn from two sources: the first 160 participants of the ongoing ImmuneRACE study, and 1,254 subjects contributed by 6 global collaborators. Where available, HLA class I and class II types were obtained from metadata supplied by the sample provider rather than from assay-based typing. The prospective study material was composed of cDNA or gDNA derived from T cells, B-cell-depleted T cells, or PBMCs.

TCRbeta CDR3 regions were amplified from genomic DNA by means of the immunoSEQ Assay, a bias-controlled multiplex PCR. Processing in the source paper ran as follows. The number of nucleated cells in each sample was estimated from the amplification of reference gene primers within the assay. Sequence reads were collapsed and filtered to measure the absolute abundance of every unique TCRbeta CDR3 rearrangement. For each sample, productive Simpson clonality was calculated by taking the square root of Simpson's diversity index across productive rearrangements. TCRdb obtained this table from immuneACCESS and retained in-frame rearrangements with V and J assigned. These tables miss some clones; where compared with another copy, unresolved V genes account for less than half of the shortfall, and the remainder is unexplained. The V and J calls and the clone size are those of that table, but D and trimming were determined from the DNA. The sample table lists about 170,000 clones, around nine tenths of them with a count of one. Over 3.5% of the sample is held by the ten biggest clonotypes.

The CDR3 contains 18 residues, cysteine and phenylalanine counted. The entry retains the CDR3 DNA only, 54 bases that are in frame from base 1. Reading the germline V gene gives CDR1 SGHVS and CDR2 FQNEAQ. At the junction V is shortened by 6 bases and J by 0 bases, with 22 bases in between. To note about this clone: Its antigen is currently not known. One base away there is no much larger clone; base qualities are not given.

Broad study findings and their caveats: Clinical and demographic metadata were provided uncurated, with the amount varying by source and participant.

Collaborating institutions collected whole blood in K2EDTA tubes following their own protocols. For TCRbeta analysis, collaborators shipped samples in one of three forms: frozen whole blood, isolated PBMCs, or DNA extracted from either of those sample types. The origin of this receptor is a man younger than 30 with active or convalescent COVID-19. The sequence joins TRBV7-8 to TRBJ2-3; the best D guess is TRBD2, with 6 bases matching. Sequenced: peripheral blood. At the DNA level, the sequence is TGTGCCAGCAGGGGACTTGGGACTGGGGCTAGAAGCACAGATACGCAGTATTTT. Protein translation: CASRGLGTGARSTDTQYF.